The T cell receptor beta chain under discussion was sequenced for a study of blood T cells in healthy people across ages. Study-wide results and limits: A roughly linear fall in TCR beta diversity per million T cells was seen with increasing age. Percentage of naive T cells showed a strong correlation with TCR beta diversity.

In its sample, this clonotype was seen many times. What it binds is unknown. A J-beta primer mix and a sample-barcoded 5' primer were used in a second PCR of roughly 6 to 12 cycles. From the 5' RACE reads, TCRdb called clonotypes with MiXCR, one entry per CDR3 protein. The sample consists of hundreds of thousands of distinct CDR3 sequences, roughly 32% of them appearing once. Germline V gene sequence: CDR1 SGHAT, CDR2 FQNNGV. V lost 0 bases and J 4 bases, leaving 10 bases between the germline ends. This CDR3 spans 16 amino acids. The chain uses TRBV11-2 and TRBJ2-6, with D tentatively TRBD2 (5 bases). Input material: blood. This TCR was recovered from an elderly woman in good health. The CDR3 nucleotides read TGTGCCAGCAGCTTAGAAAGAGGGAACGGGGCCAACGTCCTGACTTTC. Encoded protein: CASSLERGNGANVLTF.